The T cell receptor beta chain described here comes from a study of blood T cell repertoires in COVID-19. TCRdb's table, derived via immunoSEQ multiplex PCR, lists solely in-frame clones and lacks some. Among 30,000 or so clones listed, roughly 90% were seen once. The CDR3 sequence is 16 residues long. J was trimmed by 6 bases and V by 2 bases; bases with no gene match: 7. The germline V gene has CDR1 MNHEY and CDR2 SVGAGI. The chain employs TRBV6-5 and TRBJ1-6, with TRBD1 identical over 7 bases. Sample: peripheral blood. This TCR derives from a woman in her thirties or forties with active or convalescent COVID-19. The CDR3: CASSYTRTGPNSPLHF. CDR3 DNA: TGTGCCAGCAGTTACACTCGGACAGGACCTAATTCACCCCTCCACTTT.